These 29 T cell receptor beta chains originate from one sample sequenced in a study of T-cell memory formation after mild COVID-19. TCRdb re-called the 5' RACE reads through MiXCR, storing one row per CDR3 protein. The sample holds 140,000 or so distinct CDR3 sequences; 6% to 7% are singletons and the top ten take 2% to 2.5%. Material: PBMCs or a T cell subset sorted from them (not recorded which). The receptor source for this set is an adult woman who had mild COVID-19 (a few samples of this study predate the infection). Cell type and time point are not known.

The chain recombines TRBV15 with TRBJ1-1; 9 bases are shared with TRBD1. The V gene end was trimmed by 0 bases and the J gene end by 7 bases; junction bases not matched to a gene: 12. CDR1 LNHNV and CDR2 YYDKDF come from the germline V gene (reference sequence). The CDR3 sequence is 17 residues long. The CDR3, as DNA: TGTGCCACCAGCAGAGATCTCCCCTCCACAGGGGGCAGTGAAGCTTTCTTT. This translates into CATSRDLPSTGGSEAFF.

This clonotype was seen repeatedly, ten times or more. The CDR3 sequence is CASSLVPSTDTQYF. The CDR3 nucleotides read TGCGCCAGCAGCTTGGTCCCGAGCACAGATACGCAGTATTTT. The chain recombines TRBV5-1 with TRBJ2-3; no definite D call. The CDR3 contains 14 residues. V was pared by 0 bases and J by 0 bases, with 5 bases between. CDR1 SGHRS and CDR2 YFSETQ come from the germline V gene.

Here the CDR3 DNA reads TGTGCCAGCAGCCAAGATCAAGTGAGGCAGTTCTTC. Translated, it gives CASSQDQVRQFF. The chain uses TRBV3-1 and TRBJ2-1; D is unclear. The CDR3 is 12 amino acids. CDR1 is LGHDT and CDR2 is YNNKEL in the germline V gene (reference sequence). V gave up 0 bases and J gave up 12 bases, with 9 bases separating them.

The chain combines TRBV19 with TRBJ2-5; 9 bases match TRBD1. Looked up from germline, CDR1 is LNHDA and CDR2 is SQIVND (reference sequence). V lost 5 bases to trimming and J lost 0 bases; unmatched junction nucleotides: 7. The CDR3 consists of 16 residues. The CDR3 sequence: CASSQGTGLNQETQYF. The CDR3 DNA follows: TGTGCCAGTAGTCAAGGGACAGGGCTGAACCAAGAGACCCAGTACTTC. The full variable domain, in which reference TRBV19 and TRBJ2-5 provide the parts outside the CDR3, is DGGITQSPKYLFRKEGQNVTLSCEQNLNHDAMYWYRQDPGQGLRLIYYSQIVNDFQKGDIAEGYSVSREKKESFPLTVTSAQKNPTAFYLCASSQGTGLNQETQYFGPGTRLLVL.

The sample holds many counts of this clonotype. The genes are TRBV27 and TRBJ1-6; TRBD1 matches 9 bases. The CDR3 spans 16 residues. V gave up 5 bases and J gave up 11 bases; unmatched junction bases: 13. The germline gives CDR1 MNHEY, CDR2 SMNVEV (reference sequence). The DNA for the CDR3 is TGTGCCAGCAGTCCCTTTGGGACAGGGATTTCCGCACCCCTCCACTTT. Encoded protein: CASSPFGTGISAPLHF.

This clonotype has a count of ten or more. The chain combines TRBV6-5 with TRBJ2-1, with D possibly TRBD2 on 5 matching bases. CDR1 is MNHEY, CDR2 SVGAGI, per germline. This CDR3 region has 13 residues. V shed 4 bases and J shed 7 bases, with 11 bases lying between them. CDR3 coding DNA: TGTGCCAGCAGTTTGGAACCGGGGAATGAGCAGTTCTTC. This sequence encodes CASSLEPGNEQFF.

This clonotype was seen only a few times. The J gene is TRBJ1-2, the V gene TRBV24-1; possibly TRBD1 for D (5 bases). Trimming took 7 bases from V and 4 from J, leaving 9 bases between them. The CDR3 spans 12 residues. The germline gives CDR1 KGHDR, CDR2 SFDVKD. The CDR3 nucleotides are TGTGCCACCAGCCAGGGTCCCTATGGCTACACCTTC. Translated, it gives CATSQGPYGYTF.

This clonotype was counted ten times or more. The DNA of the CDR3 is TGCAGTGCTAAGGGGAGACTTACCAGGAATGAGCAGTTCTTC. Residues: CSAKGRLTRNEQFF. The chain couples TRBV20-1 to TRBJ2-1, with D tentatively TRBD1 or TRBD2 (5 bases each). Germline V CDR1 and CDR2: DFQATT, SNEGSKA (reference sequence). V was cut by 4 bases and J by 7 bases, with 17 bases left in between. CDR3 length equals 14 residues.

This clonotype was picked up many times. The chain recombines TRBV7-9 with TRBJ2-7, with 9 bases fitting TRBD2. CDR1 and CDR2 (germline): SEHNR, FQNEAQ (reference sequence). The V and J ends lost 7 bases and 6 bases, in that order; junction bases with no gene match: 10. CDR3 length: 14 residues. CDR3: CASTLSGRMGEQYF. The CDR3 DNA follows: TGTGCCAGCACCCTTAGCGGGAGAATGGGCGAGCAGTACTTC.

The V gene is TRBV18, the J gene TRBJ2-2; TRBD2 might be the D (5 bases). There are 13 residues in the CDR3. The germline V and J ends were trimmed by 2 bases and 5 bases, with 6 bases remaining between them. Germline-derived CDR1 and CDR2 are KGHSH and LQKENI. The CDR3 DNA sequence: TGTGCCAGCTCACCAACTAGGACCGGGGAGCTGTTTTTT. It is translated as CASSPTRTGELFF.

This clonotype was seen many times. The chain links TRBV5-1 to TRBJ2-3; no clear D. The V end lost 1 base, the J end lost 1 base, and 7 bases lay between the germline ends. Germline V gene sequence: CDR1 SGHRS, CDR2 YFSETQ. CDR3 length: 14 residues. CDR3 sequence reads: CASSLNAGTDTQYF. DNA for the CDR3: TGCGCCAGCAGCTTGAATGCAGGCACAGATACGCAGTATTTT. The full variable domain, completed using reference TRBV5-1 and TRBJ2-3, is KAGVTQTPRYLIKTRGQQVTLSCSPISGHRSVSWYQQTPGQGLQFLFEYFSETQRNKGNFPGRFSGRQFSNSRSEMNVSTLELGDSALYLCASSLNAGTDTQYFGPGTRLTVL.

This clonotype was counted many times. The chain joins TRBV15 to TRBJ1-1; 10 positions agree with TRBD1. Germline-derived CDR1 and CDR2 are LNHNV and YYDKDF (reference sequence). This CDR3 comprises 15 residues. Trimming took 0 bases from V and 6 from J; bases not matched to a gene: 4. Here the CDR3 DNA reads TGTGCCACCAGCAGAGACGACAGGGGGCTTTCTGAAGCTTTCTTT. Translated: CATSRDDRGLSEAFF.

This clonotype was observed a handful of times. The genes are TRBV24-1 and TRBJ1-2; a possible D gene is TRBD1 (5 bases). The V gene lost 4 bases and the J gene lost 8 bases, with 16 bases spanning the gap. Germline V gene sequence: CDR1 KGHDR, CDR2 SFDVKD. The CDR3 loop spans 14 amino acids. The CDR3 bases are TGTGCCACCAGTGACTGGGACGGCTCAAGAGGCTACACCTTC. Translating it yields CATSDWDGSRGYTF.

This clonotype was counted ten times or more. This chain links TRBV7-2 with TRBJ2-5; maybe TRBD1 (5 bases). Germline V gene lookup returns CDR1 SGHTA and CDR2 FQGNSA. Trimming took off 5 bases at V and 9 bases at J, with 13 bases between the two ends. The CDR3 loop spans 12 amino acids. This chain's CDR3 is CASSPDWTSQYF. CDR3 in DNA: TGTGCCAGCAGCCCCGACTGGACATCCCAGTACTTC.

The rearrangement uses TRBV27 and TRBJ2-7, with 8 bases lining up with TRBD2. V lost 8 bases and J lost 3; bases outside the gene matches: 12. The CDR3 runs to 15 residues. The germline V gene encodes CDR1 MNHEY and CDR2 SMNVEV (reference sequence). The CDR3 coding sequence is TGTGCCAGCTCCTTTGGACGGGAGGGCTACTACGAGCAGTACTTC. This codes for CASSFGREGYYEQYF.

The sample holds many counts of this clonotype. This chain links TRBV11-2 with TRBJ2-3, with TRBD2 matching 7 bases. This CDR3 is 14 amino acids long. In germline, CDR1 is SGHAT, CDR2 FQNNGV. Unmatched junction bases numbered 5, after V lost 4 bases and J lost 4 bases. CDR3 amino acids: CASSSRAGPDTQYF. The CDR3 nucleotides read TGTGCCAGCAGCTCACGAGCGGGGCCAGATACGCAGTATTTT.

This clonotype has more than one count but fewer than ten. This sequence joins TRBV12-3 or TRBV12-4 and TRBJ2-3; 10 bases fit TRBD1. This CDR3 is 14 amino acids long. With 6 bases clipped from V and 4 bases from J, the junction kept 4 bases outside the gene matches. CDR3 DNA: TGTGCCAGCAGGGGGACAGGGGATTCAGATACGCAGTATTTT. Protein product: CASRGTGDSDTQYF.

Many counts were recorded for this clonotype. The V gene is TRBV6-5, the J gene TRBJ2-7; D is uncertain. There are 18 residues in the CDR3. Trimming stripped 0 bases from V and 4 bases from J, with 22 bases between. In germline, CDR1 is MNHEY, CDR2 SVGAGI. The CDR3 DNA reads TGTGCCAGCAGTTACTCGTCTGTAGGGTACCTGCGGCCGTACGAGCAGTACTTC. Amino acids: CASSYSSVGYLRPYEQYF.

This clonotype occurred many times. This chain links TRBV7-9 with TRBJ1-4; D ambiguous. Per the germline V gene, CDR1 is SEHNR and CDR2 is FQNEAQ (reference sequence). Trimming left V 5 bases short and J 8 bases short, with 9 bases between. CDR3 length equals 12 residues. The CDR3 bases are TGTGCCAGCAGCCCAACAGCGGAAAAACTGTTTTTT. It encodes CASSPTAEKLFF.

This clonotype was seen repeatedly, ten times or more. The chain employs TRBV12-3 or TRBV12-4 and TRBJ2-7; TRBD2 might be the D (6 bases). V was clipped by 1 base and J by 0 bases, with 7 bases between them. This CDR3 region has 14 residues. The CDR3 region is CASSLGGTSYEQYF. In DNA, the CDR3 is TGTGCCAGCAGTTTAGGCGGGACCTCCTACGAGCAGTACTTC.

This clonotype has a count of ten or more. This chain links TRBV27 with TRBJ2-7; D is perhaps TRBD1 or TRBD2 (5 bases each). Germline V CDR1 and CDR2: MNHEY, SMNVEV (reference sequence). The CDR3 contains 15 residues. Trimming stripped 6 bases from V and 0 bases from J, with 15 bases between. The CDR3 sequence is CASRRPGPSSYEQYF. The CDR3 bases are TGTGCCAGCAGACGACCGGGGCCGAGCTCCTACGAGCAGTACTTC.

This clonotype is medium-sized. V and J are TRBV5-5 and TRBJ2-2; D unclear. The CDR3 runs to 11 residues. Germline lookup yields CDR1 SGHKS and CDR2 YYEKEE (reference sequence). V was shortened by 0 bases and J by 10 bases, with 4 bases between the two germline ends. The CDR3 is CASSLGPELFF. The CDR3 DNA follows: TGTGCCAGCAGCTTGGGCCCGGAGCTGTTTTTT. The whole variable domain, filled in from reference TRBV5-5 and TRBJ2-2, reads DAGVTQSPTHLIKTRGQQVTLRCSPISGHKSVSWYQQVLGQGPQFIFQYYEKEERGRGNFPDRFSARQFPNYSSELNVNALLLGDSALYLCASSLGPELFFGEGSRLTVL.

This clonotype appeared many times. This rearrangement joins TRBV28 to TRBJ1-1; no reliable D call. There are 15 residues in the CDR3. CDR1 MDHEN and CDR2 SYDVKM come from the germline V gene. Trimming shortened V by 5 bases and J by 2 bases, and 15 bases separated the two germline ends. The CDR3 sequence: CASSPVGLANTEAFF. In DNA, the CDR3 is TGTGCCAGCAGTCCAGTTGGGCTAGCAAACACTGAAGCTTTCTTT.

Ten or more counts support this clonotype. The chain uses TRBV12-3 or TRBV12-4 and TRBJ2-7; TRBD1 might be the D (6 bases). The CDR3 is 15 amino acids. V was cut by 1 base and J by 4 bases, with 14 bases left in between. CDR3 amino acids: CASSLGQVNGYEQYF. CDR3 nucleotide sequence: TGTGCCAGCAGTTTAGGACAGGTTAACGGATACGAGCAGTACTTC.

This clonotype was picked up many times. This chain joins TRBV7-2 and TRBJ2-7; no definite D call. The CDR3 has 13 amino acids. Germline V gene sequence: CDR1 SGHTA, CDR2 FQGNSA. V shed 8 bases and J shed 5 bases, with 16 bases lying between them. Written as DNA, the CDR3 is TGTGCCAGCCGTCTAGTGGGGAAGGACGAGCAGTACTTC. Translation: CASRLVGKDEQYF.

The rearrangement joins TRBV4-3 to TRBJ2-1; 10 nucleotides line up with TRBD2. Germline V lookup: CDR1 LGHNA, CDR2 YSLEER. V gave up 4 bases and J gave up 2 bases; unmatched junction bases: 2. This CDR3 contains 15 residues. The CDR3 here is CASSLGTSAYNEQFF. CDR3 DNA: TGCGCCAGCAGCCTAGGGACTAGCGCCTACAATGAGCAGTTCTTC.

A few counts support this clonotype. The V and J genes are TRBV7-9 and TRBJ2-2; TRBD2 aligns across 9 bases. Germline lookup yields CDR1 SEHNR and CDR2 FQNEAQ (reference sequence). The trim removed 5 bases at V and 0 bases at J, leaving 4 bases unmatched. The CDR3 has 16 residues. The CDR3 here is CASSRGTSPNTGELFF. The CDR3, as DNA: TGTGCCAGCAGCCGGGGGACTAGCCCGAACACCGGGGAGCTGTTTTTT.

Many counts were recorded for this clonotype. The DNA of the CDR3 is TGTGCCAGCAGGAAGACTAGCGGGAGCGTGGTTGAGACCCAGTACTTC. It codes for CASRKTSGSVVETQYF. The chain combines TRBV7-9 with TRBJ2-5, with TRBD2 matching 12 bases. The V and J ends lost 6 bases and 5 bases, in that order; junction bases with no gene match: 10. The CDR3 is 16 residues long. Per germline, CDR1 SEHNR and CDR2 FQNEAQ (reference sequence).

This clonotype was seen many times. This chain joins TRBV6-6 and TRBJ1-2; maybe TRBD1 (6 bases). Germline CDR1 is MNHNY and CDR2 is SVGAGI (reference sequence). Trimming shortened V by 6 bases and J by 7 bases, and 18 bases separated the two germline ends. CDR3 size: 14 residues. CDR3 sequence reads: CASSQDRLFAGYTF. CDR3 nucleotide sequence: TGTGCCAGCAGCCAAGACAGGCTCTTCGCTGGCTACACCTTC.